The 25 T cell receptor beta chains given below trace back to one sample, sequenced in a study of blood T cell repertoires in COVID-19. TCRdb keeps only in-frame clones here, not all; method: immunoSEQ multiplex PCR. This table has about 93,000 clones, roughly 90% appearing once. Sequenced input: peripheral blood. The receptors were gathered from a human donor with active COVID-19. The donor label of this sample is uncertain.

The rearrangement uses TRBV6-5 and TRBJ2-7; a weak D match, TRBD1 (6 bases). V was cut by 3 bases and J by 0 bases, with 12 bases left in between. Germline values: CDR1 MNHEY, CDR2 SVGAGI. CDR3 size: 15 residues. CDR3 region: CASSYSGRGSYEQYF. The CDR3 coding sequence is TGTGCCAGCAGTTATTCGGGCAGGGGCTCCTACGAGCAGTACTTC.

This chain uses TRBV5-1 with TRBJ1-1, with 7 bases matching TRBD1. The germline gives CDR1 SGHRS, CDR2 YFSETQ. V lost 0 bases to trimming and J lost 4 bases; unmatched junction nucleotides: 6. The CDR3 spans 15 residues. CDR3 in amino acids: CASSLVVSGGTEAFF. The CDR3 coding sequence is TGCGCCAGCAGCTTGGTTGTGTCAGGGGGCACTGAAGCTTTCTTT.

This chain joins TRBV6-4 and TRBJ1-1; perhaps TRBD1 as D (6 bases). The CDR3 extends over 15 amino acids. Trimming cost V 7 bases and J 3 bases, with 18 bases left between them. Germline-derived CDR1 and CDR2 are MRHNA and SNTAGT. The CDR3 is CASKEQGLLDTEAFF. The DNA of the CDR3 is TGTGCCAGCAAAGAACAGGGCTTGCTGGACACTGAAGCTTTCTTT.

The V and J genes are TRBV4-1 and TRBJ2-7; 7 bases agree with TRBD1. This CDR3 spans 16 amino acids. CDR1 is MGHRA and CDR2 is YSYEKL in the germline V gene. Germline trimming cut 1 base from V and 1 base from J; bases unmatched to any gene: 7. This chain's CDR3 is CASSQGPSTGSYEQYF. Here the CDR3 DNA reads TGCGCCAGCAGCCAAGGACCTTCGACAGGGTCCTACGAGCAGTACTTC.

This sequence joins TRBV5-5 and TRBJ1-5; D possibly corresponds to TRBD1 (5 bases). CDR3 length: 16 residues. Trimming shortened V by 0 bases and J by 7 bases, and 17 bases separated the two germline ends. CDR1 is SGHKS, CDR2 YYEKEE, per germline (reference sequence). CDR3 region: CASSLAGRVIGQPQHF. Here the CDR3 DNA reads TGTGCCAGCAGCTTGGCCGGCAGGGTGATCGGGCAGCCCCAGCATTTT.

The chain employs TRBV6-5 and TRBJ2-1, with TRBD1 identical over 9 bases. Germline CDR1 and CDR2: MNHEY and SVGAGI. This CDR3 region has 15 residues. Trimming cost V 6 bases and J 9 bases; bases outside gene matches: 12. CDR3 DNA sequence: TGTGCCAGCAGGGACAGGGGCTTAGGGGATGGTGAGCAGTTCTTC. Encoded protein: CASRDRGLGDGEQFF.

The chain carries TRBV7-3 and TRBJ2-7, with a possible D match to TRBD1 (5 bases). CDR3 length: 14 amino acids. The germline V and J ends were trimmed by 9 bases and 0 bases, with 15 bases remaining between them. The germline CDR1 and CDR2 sequences are SGHTA and FQGTGA. The CDR3 DNA reads as TGTGCCAGAACGGGCAGGGCGAGCTCCTACGAGCAGTACTTC. Its translation is CARTGRASSYEQYF.

This sequence joins TRBV7-9 and TRBJ1-5; 8 nucleotides agree with TRBD1. The CDR3 runs 15 residues. The V segment lost 4 bases and the J segment 4 bases; nucleotides outside the gene matches: 6. The germline V gene has CDR1 SEHNR and CDR2 FQNEAQ (reference sequence). The CDR3 here is CASSSGTGQNQPQHF. In DNA form, the CDR3 reads TGTGCCAGCAGCTCCGGGACAGGCCAGAATCAGCCCCAGCATTTT.

The genes are TRBV7-2 and TRBJ1-2; 9 nucleotides agree with TRBD1. V gave up 1 base and J gave up 1 base; unmatched junction bases: 4. Germline lookup yields CDR1 SGHTA and CDR2 FQGNSA. This CDR3 contains 16 residues. The CDR3 DNA reads TGTGCCAGCAGCTTAGTGGGACAGGGAATTAACTATGGCTACACCTTC. This gives the protein CASSLVGQGINYGYTF.

The J gene is TRBJ2-1, the V gene TRBV15; TRBD2 agrees at 7 bases. Germline CDR1 reads LNHNV; CDR2 reads YYDKDF (reference sequence). The junction had 4 bases not matched to a gene; V was cut back by 4 bases and J by 4 bases. This CDR3 has 14 residues. The DNA for the CDR3 is TGTGCCACCAGCAATGGGGGGGATTACAATGAGCAGTTCTTC. Its protein is CATSNGGDYNEQFF.

The chain joins TRBV19 to TRBJ2-7; maybe TRBD1 (6 bases). Germline V lookup: CDR1 LNHDA, CDR2 SQIVND (reference sequence). Between the trimmed V and J ends, which lost 7 bases and 4 bases, there was a span of 8 bases. The CDR3 sequence is 11 residues long. CDR3 coding DNA: TGTGCCAGTATGAGGGGGTACGAGCAGTACTTC. Translating gives CASMRGYEQYF.

The J gene is TRBJ1-2, the V gene TRBV5-4, with TRBD1 matching 7 bases. The V gene end was trimmed by 5 bases and the J gene end by 2 bases; junction bases not matched to a gene: 6. Germline CDR1 SGHNT, CDR2 YYREEE (reference sequence). The CDR3 sequence is 14 residues long. CDR3 in DNA: TGTGCCAGCAGACCAGGGGGGATCAACTATGGCTACACCTTC. It yields the protein CASRPGGINYGYTF.

The chain couples TRBV18 to TRBJ1-3; the D gene is possibly TRBD1 (6 bases). Trimming pared 1 base from V and 2 bases from J, leaving 12 bases between. Germline V gene lookup returns CDR1 KGHSH and CDR2 LQKENI. This CDR3 has 16 amino acids. The CDR3 DNA reads TGTGCCAGCTCACCACAGTACAGGGAAGCTGGAAACACCATATATTTT. Translated: CASSPQYREAGNTIYF.

This chain uses TRBV14 with TRBJ2-7; 9 positions agree with TRBD1. Germline V gene data show CDR1 as SGHDN and CDR2 as FVKESK. V trimming: 3 bases; J trimming: 6 bases; junction bases outside the gene matches: 12. The CDR3 loop spans 16 amino acids. CDR3 coding DNA: TGTGCCAGCAGCCATCAACGACGGGACAGGGTTTTCGAGCAGTACTTC. The encoded protein is CASSHQRRDRVFEQYF.

The rearrangement uses TRBV20-1 and TRBJ2-7; 11 bases are shared with TRBD2. J gave up 0 bases and V 3 bases, and 4 bases lay outside the gene matches. This CDR3 contains 15 residues. Germline loops: CDR1 DFQATT, CDR2 SNEGSKA (reference sequence). The DNA for the CDR3 is TGCAGTGCTAGTGGGACTAGCGGTGACTCCTACGAGCAGTACTTC. It encodes CSASGTSGDSYEQYF.

This clone was seen more than once but under ten times. J is TRBJ1-4 and V is TRBV7-9, with D tentatively TRBD1 (5 bases). The CDR3 is made up of 14 amino acids. Germline loops: CDR1 SEHNR, CDR2 FQNEAQ (reference sequence). Trimming shortened V by 4 bases and J by 4 bases, and 10 bases separated the two germline ends. CDR3 sequence (DNA): TGTGCCAGCAGCTCGGGACTGCGTAATGAAAAACTGTTTTTT. It yields the protein CASSSGLRNEKLFF.

The chain recombines TRBV7-3 with TRBJ2-1; D gene ambiguous. Trimming shortened V by 3 bases and J by 6 bases, and 9 bases separated the two germline ends. The CDR3 has 13 residues. Germline values: CDR1 SGHTA, CDR2 FQGTGA. The DNA of the CDR3 is TGTGCCAGCAGCTTGACTGATGGCAATGAGCAGTTCTTC. This translates into CASSLTDGNEQFF.

The chain carries TRBV3-1 (or the pseudogene TRBV3-2) and TRBJ2-1, with TRBD2 matching 7 bases. CDR3 length: 16 amino acids. Trimming cost V 0 bases and J 8 bases; bases outside gene matches: 10. Germline CDR1 is LGHDT and CDR2 is YNNKEL (reference sequence). The CDR3, as DNA: TGTGCCAGCAGCCAAGATCTCGGACTAGTCGCTGATGAGCAGTTCTTC. Translation gives CASSQDLGLVADEQFF.

The sample holds one count of this clone. The rearrangement uses TRBV5-1 and TRBJ2-1; 10 nucleotides agree with TRBD1. Losses at the gene ends were 4 bases for V and 9 bases for J; bases not matched to a gene: 7. Germline V gives CDR1 SGHRS, CDR2 YFSETQ. The CDR3 contains 14 residues. The CDR3 region has the DNA TGCGCCAGCAGCGGGGGGACAGGGGATAGTGAGCAGTTCTTC. It encodes CASSGGTGDSEQFF.

V gene TRBV7-7 combines with J gene TRBJ1-3; 7 bases are a match to TRBD1. The CDR3 runs 16 residues. V lost 5 bases, J lost 0 bases, and 7 bases stayed unmatched. CDR1 and CDR2 from the germline V gene are SSHAT and FNYEAQ (reference sequence). CDR3 sequence: CASSRGQPGSGNTIYF. CDR3 coding DNA: TGTGCCAGCAGCAGGGGACAGCCCGGCTCTGGAAACACCATATATTTT. The variable domain in full, with the rest retrieved from reference TRBV7-7 and TRBJ1-3, is GAGVSQSPRYKVTKRGQDVTLRCDPISSHATLYWYQQALGQGPEFLTYFNYEAQPDKSGLPSDRFSAERPEGSISTLTIQRTEQRDSAMYRCASSRGQPGSGNTIYFGEGSWLTVV.

The V and J genes are TRBV12-3 or TRBV12-4 and TRBJ2-6; D is unresolved. The CDR3 is made up of 13 amino acids. Trimming took 7 bases from V and 2 from J, leaving 6 bases between them. CDR3 coding DNA: TGTGCCAGCACCTTAGCTGGGGCCAACGTCCTGACTTTC. It is translated as CASTLAGANVLTF.

This clone was seen a handful of times. The gene calls are TRBV10-2 and TRBJ2-7; D possibly corresponds to TRBD1 (6 bases). In germline, CDR1 is WSHSY, CDR2 SAAADI. V dropped 2 bases and J dropped 3 bases, with 17 bases sitting between them. This CDR3 has 16 residues. Here the CDR3 DNA reads TGCGCCAGCAGTGAGCCCTTCCGGGACAAGCACTACGAGCAGTACTTC. It encodes CASSEPFRDKHYEQYF.

Notes on this clone: At one of its ends the junction is not consistent with the germline gene, which may arise from a read error. The rearrangement links TRBV7-7 to TRBJ2-3; a weak D match, TRBD1 (8 bases). The germline V gene encodes CDR1 SSHAT and CDR2 FNYEAQ (reference sequence). This CDR3 is 17 amino acids long. The CDR3 sequence: CASSPRAHRGGANTQYF. The CDR3 DNA follows: TGTGCTAGCAGCCCCCGCGCCCACAGGGGGGGCGCGAATACGCAGTATTTT.

The rearrangement joins TRBV18 to TRBJ2-3; a possible D gene is TRBD2 (6 bases). CDR1 is KGHSH, CDR2 LQKENI, per germline. CDR3 length: 17 residues. Trimming shortened V by 1 base and J by 0 bases, and 14 bases separated the two germline ends. The chain's CDR3 is CASSPRAGPLSTDTQYF. As DNA, the CDR3 is TGTGCCAGCTCACCACGGGCGGGGCCCCTTAGCACAGATACGCAGTATTTT.

The V and J genes are TRBV18 and TRBJ2-1, with D unresolved. CDR1 KGHSH and CDR2 LQKENI come from the germline V gene. The CDR3 totals 15 residues. V lost 6 bases to trimming and J lost 7 bases, with 19 bases between them. The CDR3: CASSRSRSERNEQFF. In DNA form, the CDR3 reads TGTGCCAGCTCCAGAAGTAGGTCGGAGAGGAATGAGCAGTTCTTC.